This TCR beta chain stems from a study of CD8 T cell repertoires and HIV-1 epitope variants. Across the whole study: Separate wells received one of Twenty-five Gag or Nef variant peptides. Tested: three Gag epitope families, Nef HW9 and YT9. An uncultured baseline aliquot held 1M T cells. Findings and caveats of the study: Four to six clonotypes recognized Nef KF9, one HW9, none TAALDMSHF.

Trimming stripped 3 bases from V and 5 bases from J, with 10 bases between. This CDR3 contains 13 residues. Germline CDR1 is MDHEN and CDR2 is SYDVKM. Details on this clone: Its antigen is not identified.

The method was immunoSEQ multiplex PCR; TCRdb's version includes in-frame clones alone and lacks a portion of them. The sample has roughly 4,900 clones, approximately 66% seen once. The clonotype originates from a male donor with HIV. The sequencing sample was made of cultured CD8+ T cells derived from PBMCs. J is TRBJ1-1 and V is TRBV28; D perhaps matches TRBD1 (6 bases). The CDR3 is CASSLSRGTEAFF. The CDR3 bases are TGTGCCAGCAGTTTGAGCAGGGGAACTGAAGCTTTCTTT.